This T cell receptor (beta chain) comes out of a study of T-cell memory formation after mild COVID-19. TCRdb independently ran MiXCR on the 5' RACE reads; one entry per CDR3 protein. The sample comprises roughly 100,000 distinct CDR3 sequences, over 15% of which are singletons, and 28% rests with the top ten. This clonotype was seen more than once but under ten times. The antigen remains unidentified. Study conclusions and caveats: A subset of responding clones appeared in pre-infection memory, suggesting cross-reactive memory joined. Clones that got smaller from day 15 to 85 had even CD4/CD8, while clones growing later tipped toward CD4+.

The CDR3 loop spans 14 amino acids. The germline gives CDR1 GTSNPN, CDR2 SVGIG (reference sequence). V shed 4 bases and J 8 bases; nucleotides not matched to a gene: 6. The rearrangement links TRBV30 to TRBJ2-1, with 12 bases that match TRBD2. The sample was PBMCs or a T cell subset sorted from them (not recorded which). The clonotype was recovered from an adult woman who had mild COVID-19 (a few samples of this study predate the infection). Cell type and time point are not known. CDR3 bases: TGTGCCTGGAAAGCTAGCGGGAGGGCGGATGAGCAGTTCTTC. It yields the protein CAWKASGRADEQFF.